Below are 23 T cell receptor beta chains sequenced from a single sample in a study of cytomegalovirus exposure and HLA in healthy donors. Clones were sequenced by immunoSEQ multiplex PCR, and TCRdb holds only the in-frame ones, with some missing. The sample contains more than 250,000 clones, 90% of which appear only once. Input material: PBMCs. The source is a woman aged 25-40 years in good health and CMV-seronegative.

The chain recombines TRBV27 with TRBJ1-2; possible D gene TRBD1, 5 bases. Germline V lookup: CDR1 MNHEY, CDR2 SMNVEV (reference sequence). This CDR3 has 14 amino acids. V shed 2 bases and J shed 5 bases, with 12 bases lying between them. The CDR3 region is CASSLRGEPYGYTF. Written as DNA, the CDR3 is TGTGCCAGCAGTTTAAGGGGCGAACCATATGGCTACACCTTC.

The CDR3 DNA reads as TGTGCCAGCAGTGAATACGGGACTGACTACAATGAGCAGTTCTTC. Translation gives CASSEYGTDYNEQFF. The V gene is TRBV25-1, the J gene TRBJ2-1, with a weak D call TRBD2 (6 bases). In germline, CDR1 is MGHDK, CDR2 SYGVNS. The V gene lost 0 bases and the J gene lost 3 bases, with 9 bases spanning the gap. This CDR3 contains 15 residues.

The chain has TRBV27 and TRBJ2-7, with D tentatively TRBD1 or TRBD2 (5 bases each). The ends were cut back, 3 bases at V and 2 bases at J, with 8 bases in the middle. Germline CDR1 and CDR2: MNHEY and SMNVEV (reference sequence). The CDR3 has 13 amino acids. As DNA, the CDR3 is TGTGCCAGCAGTTTTGGGACCACCTACGAGCAGTACTTC. Translating it yields CASSFGTTYEQYF.

V and J are TRBV28 and TRBJ1-5; 7 bases line up with TRBD1. The length of the CDR3 is 14 residues. V lost 6 bases, J lost 1 base, and 3 bases stayed unmatched. Looked up from germline, CDR1 is MDHEN and CDR2 is SYDVKM. CDR3 amino acids: CASSTDRSNQPQHF. Written as DNA, the CDR3 is TGTGCCAGCAGCACGGACAGGAGCAATCAGCCCCAGCATTTT. The entire variable domain, with the rest obtained from reference TRBV28 and TRBJ1-5, is as follows: DVKVTQSSRYLVKRTGEKVFLECVQDMDHENMFWYRQDPGLGLRLIYFSYDVKMKEKGDIPEGYSVSREKKERFSLILESASTNQTSMYLCASSTDRSNQPQHFGDGTRLSIL.

J is TRBJ2-1 and V is TRBV28; D ambiguous. Per the germline V gene, CDR1 is MDHEN and CDR2 is SYDVKM. Deletions cut 2 bases from V and 10 bases from J, with 9 bases between. The CDR3 sequence is 12 residues long. Written as DNA, the CDR3 is TGTGCCAGCAGTTTACAGGTTAAGGAGCAGTTCTTC. This encodes CASSLQVKEQFF. The variable domain in full, with the rest retrieved from reference TRBV28 and TRBJ2-1, is DVKVTQSSRYLVKRTGEKVFLECVQDMDHENMFWYRQDPGLGLRLIYFSYDVKMKEKGDIPEGYSVSREKKERFSLILESASTNQTSMYLCASSLQVKEQFFGPGTRLTVL.

CDR3: CASSLSGTGGYNEQFF. CDR3 in DNA: TGTGCCAGCAGTTTATCCGGGACAGGGGGCTACAATGAGCAGTTCTTC. The chain combines TRBV27 with TRBJ2-1; TRBD1 aligns across 11 bases. Germline V gene sequence: CDR1 MNHEY, CDR2 SMNVEV (reference sequence). J was trimmed by 3 bases and V by 0 bases; bases with no gene match: 1. CDR3 length: 16 amino acids.

V gene TRBV6-6 combines with J gene TRBJ2-7; a weak D match, TRBD1 (6 bases). Germline-derived CDR1 and CDR2 are MNHNY and SVGAGI (reference sequence). The CDR3 spans 16 residues. V lost 4 bases to trimming and J lost 3 bases, with 19 bases between them. For the CDR3, the DNA is TGTGCCAGCAGTTCCCCCCCCGACAGGCCGAACTACGAGCAGTACTTC. This gives the protein CASSSPPDRPNYEQYF.

The chain links TRBV15 to TRBJ2-6; a weak D match, TRBD1 (5 bases). CDR3 length equals 18 residues. CDR1 and CDR2 from the germline V gene are LNHNV and YYDKDF (reference sequence). The V end was cut by 0 bases, the J end by 1 base, with 13 bases between. CDR3 region: CATSRDWLSGSGANVLTF. The CDR3 coding sequence is TGTGCCACCAGCAGAGATTGGCTGTCAGGGTCTGGGGCCAACGTCCTGACTTTC.

The chain is built from TRBV4-3 and TRBJ2-3; 8 nucleotides agree with TRBD1. Germline CDR1 is LGHNA and CDR2 is YSLEER. The CDR3 covers 16 residues. With 4 bases clipped from V and 2 bases from J, the junction kept 8 bases outside the gene matches. For the CDR3, the DNA is TGCGCCAGCAGCCCCGGGACAGGACTTTACACAGATACGCAGTATTTT. It translates to CASSPGTGLYTDTQYF.

The chain couples TRBV4-3 to TRBJ1-5; D remains ambiguous. V gave up 0 bases and J gave up 0 bases, with 9 bases separating them. Germline CDR1 and CDR2: LGHNA and YSLEER. The CDR3 sequence is 16 residues long. The CDR3: CASSQDWADSNQPQHF. CDR3 sequence (DNA): TGCGCCAGCAGCCAAGATTGGGCTGATAGCAATCAGCCCCAGCATTTT.

This chain links TRBV19 with TRBJ2-7, with a tentative D call TRBD2 (6 bases). V shed 5 bases and J shed 6 bases, with 23 bases lying between them. This CDR3 is built from 16 residues. Germline CDR1 LNHDA, CDR2 SQIVND (reference sequence). This CDR3 is CASSSLGGGPLFEQYF. Here the CDR3 DNA reads TGTGCCAGTAGTTCCCTTGGGGGAGGACCTCTTTTCGAGCAGTACTTC.

The chain uses TRBV4-2 and TRBJ2-1; 7 bases map to TRBD2. Germline V gives CDR1 LGHNA, CDR2 YNFKEQ. The CDR3 is 17 residues long. The junction had 12 bases not matched to a gene; V was cut back by 0 bases and J by 7 bases. The CDR3 DNA is TGTGCCAGCAGCCAAGAGGCAGCGGGGCTGGTACATAATGAGCAGTTCTTC. Its protein is CASSQEAAGLVHNEQFF.

The rearrangement uses TRBV19 and TRBJ1-5, with D possibly TRBD1 on 5 matching bases. Germline lookup yields CDR1 LNHDA and CDR2 SQIVND (reference sequence). CDR3 size: 13 residues. The V end was cut by 4 bases, the J end by 6 bases, with 10 bases between. The CDR3 loop is CASSSQGTQPQHF. Written as DNA, the CDR3 is TGTGCCAGTAGTAGCCAGGGCACTCAGCCCCAGCATTTT.

The CDR3 loop reads CASSRQWGYEQYF. The CDR3 coding sequence is TGTGCCAGCAGCCGTCAGTGGGGTTACGAGCAGTACTTC. The rearrangement joins TRBV7-3 to TRBJ2-7; no clear D gene. Germline V lookup: CDR1 SGHTA, CDR2 FQGTGA. The V gene lost 5 bases and the J gene lost 4 bases, with 12 bases spanning the gap. This CDR3 is built from 13 residues.

The genes are TRBV27 and TRBJ1-4, with D possibly being TRBD1 (6 bases). Trimming stripped 4 bases from V and 2 bases from J, with 14 bases between. The CDR3 contains 16 residues. CDR1 and CDR2 (germline): MNHEY, SMNVEV (reference sequence). CDR3 nucleotide sequence: TGTGCCAGCAGTTACACAGGGTGGGGGACTAATGAAAAACTGTTTTTT. It specifies CASSYTGWGTNEKLFF. The complete variable domain, with remaining parts taken from reference TRBV27 and TRBJ1-4, reads EAQVTQNPRYLITVTGKKLTVTCSQNMNHEYMSWYRQDPGLGLRQIYYSMNVEVTDKGDVPEGYKVSRKEKRNFPLILESPSPNQTSLYFCASSYTGWGTNEKLFFGSGTQLSVL.

The chain employs TRBV6-5 and TRBJ2-1, with D perhaps matching TRBD2 (5 bases). The CDR3 spans 14 residues. Germline loops: CDR1 MNHEY, CDR2 SVGAGI. Trimming removed 5 bases at V and 0 bases at J, with 8 bases between. CDR3 region: CASSLASSYNEQFF. The CDR3, as DNA: TGTGCCAGCAGTCTAGCTAGCTCCTACAATGAGCAGTTCTTC.

The CDR3 nucleotides read TGTGCCAGCAGCTTAGCGGGAGGGAGAGGAGATACGCAGTATTTT. Amino acids: CASSLAGGRGDTQYF. The rearrangement links TRBV7-6 to TRBJ2-3; 7 bases agree with TRBD2. Germline V gives CDR1 SGHVS, CDR2 FNYEAQ. Trimming cost V 0 bases and J 5 bases; bases outside gene matches: 5. This CDR3 contains 15 residues.

The genes are TRBV5-1 and TRBJ2-1, with TRBD2 matching over 8 bases. Unmatched junction bases numbered 6, after V lost 4 bases and J lost 3 bases. The CDR3 runs to 15 residues. Looked up from germline, CDR1 is SGHRS and CDR2 is YFSETQ. This CDR3 is CASSVSGSFYNEQFF. The CDR3 DNA is TGCGCCAGCAGCGTAAGCGGGAGTTTCTACAATGAGCAGTTCTTC.

J is TRBJ2-3 and V is TRBV5-1, with unresolved D. The ends were cut back, 4 bases at V and 0 bases at J, with 9 bases in the middle. Germline CDR1 SGHRS, CDR2 YFSETQ. This CDR3 is 14 amino acids long. The CDR3 DNA reads TGCGCCAGCAGCCTGGGGTGGAGCACAGATACGCAGTATTTT. Its translation: CASSLGWSTDTQYF. Drawing the rest from reference TRBV5-1 and TRBJ2-3, the complete variable domain is KAGVTQTPRYLIKTRGQQVTLSCSPISGHRSVSWYQQTPGQGLQFLFEYFSETQRNKGNFPGRFSGRQFSNSRSEMNVSTLELGDSALYLCASSLGWSTDTQYFGPGTRLTVL.

The J gene is TRBJ2-7, the V gene TRBV11-2, with 10 bases aligning to TRBD2. CDR1 SGHAT and CDR2 FQNNGV come from the germline V gene. Trimming cost V 7 bases and J 0 bases; bases outside gene matches: 9. The CDR3 consists of 16 residues. DNA of the CDR3: TGTGCCAGCACTCTTCGTAGCGGGAGGAGCTCCTACGAGCAGTACTTC. It codes for CASTLRSGRSSYEQYF.

This chain links TRBV29-1 with TRBJ2-2; 7 bases are shared with TRBD2. Germline V lookup: CDR1 SQVTM, CDR2 ANQGSEA. CDR3 size: 14 residues. After removal of 6 bases from V and 2 bases from J, the junction contained 6 bases not matched to a gene. CDR3 amino acids: CSVLRGVNTGELFF. CDR3 in DNA: TGCAGCGTGCTCCGGGGGGTAAACACCGGGGAGCTGTTTTTT.

The rearrangement joins TRBV7-2 to TRBJ2-3, with TRBD1 matching 7 bases. Trimming took 0 bases from V and 1 from J; bases not matched to a gene: 4. Germline CDR1 reads SGHTA; CDR2 reads FQGNSA. CDR3 length: 16 residues. CDR3 sequence: CASSLARQGRTDTQYF. CDR3 DNA: TGTGCCAGCAGCTTAGCAAGACAGGGACGCACAGATACGCAGTATTTT.

This sequence joins TRBV2 and TRBJ2-1; D uncertain. V was trimmed by 3 bases and J by 2 bases, leaving 14 bases between them. This CDR3 is built from 16 residues. The germline V gene has CDR1 SNHLY and CDR2 FYNNEI. The CDR3 loop reads CASSDPLAPTYNEQFF. The CDR3 coding sequence is TGTGCCAGCAGTGACCCGCTCGCTCCGACCTACAATGAGCAGTTCTTC. The full variable domain, in which reference TRBV2 and TRBJ2-1 provide the parts outside the CDR3, is EPEVTQTPSHQVTQMGQEVILRCVPISNHLYFYWYRQILGQKVEFLVSFYNNEISEKSEIFDDQFSVERPDGSNFTLKIRSTKLEDSAMYFCASSDPLAPTYNEQFFGPGTRLTVL.